This TCR beta chain was captured in a study of cytomegalovirus exposure and HLA in healthy donors. The CDR3 totals 16 residues. Trimming removed 4 bases at V and 1 base at J, with 14 bases between. Germline assignment: CDR1 MGHDK and CDR2 SYGVNS. Findings of the study overall: First-cohort TCR clusters were later found to tend to co-occur in the roughly 110 validation repertoires. Researchers catalogued some 160 TCR beta chains as cytomegalovirus-associated. Reported results showed that the classifier diagnosed cytomegalovirus status with high specificity and sensitivity.

Concerning this clone itself: Its specificity is not known.

This table comes from immunoSEQ multiplex PCR, and its TCRdb copy is limited to in-frame clones, with some not included. Found here are approximately 160,000 clones, about 85% of them singletons; the top ten hold 2% to 2.5%. V is TRBV25-1 and J is TRBJ1-5; weak D call: TRBD1 (5 bases). The sequencing sample was made of PBMCs. The receptor comes from a man aged 25 to 40 in good health and CMV-seropositive. The CDR3 sequence: CASSGPQGWSNQPQHF. The CDR3 region has the DNA TGTGCCAGCAGTGGCCCCCAGGGTTGGAGCAATCAGCCCCAGCATTTT.